This entry describes one T cell receptor beta chain. This record comes from a study of PD-L1 blockade in urothelial cancer. Time point described: peripheral blood 6 weeks after treatment start. Repertoires were generated with immunoSEQ multiplex PCR, while TCRdb's copy carries only in-frame clones and drops some. The data contain 29,000 or so clones, around three quarters of them singletons. Trimming shortened V by 0 bases and J by 11 bases, and 9 bases separated the two germline ends. The CDR3 loop spans 12 amino acids. Germline lookup yields CDR1 SGDLS and CDR2 YYNGEE. The clonotype comes from a man aged 65-85 years with urothelial cancer. This chain uses TRBV9 with TRBJ2-1, with D perhaps matching TRBD2 (5 bases). Sequencing was performed on PBMCs, taken around atezolizumab (anti-PD-L1) treatment. The CDR3 spells CASSVAGRKQFF. The CDR3, as DNA: TGTGCCAGCAGCGTAGCGGGAAGGAAGCAGTTCTTC.